One T cell receptor beta chain is described in this entry. Original handling: Reference gene primer amplification gave nucleated cell count estimates. Repertoires were generated with immunoSEQ multiplex PCR, while TCRdb's copy carries only in-frame clones and drops some. The V and J calls and clone size were taken over from that table, and D and trimming were inferred from the DNA. The repertoire holds some 100,000 clones, with 70% to 90% as singletons. This record comes from a study of blood T cell repertoires in COVID-19. Across the whole study: Acute and convalescent COVID-19 samples came from the United States, Italy and Spain. T cells, B-cell-depleted T cells, or PBMCs provided the cDNA or gDNA that served as material.

The sequencing sample was made of peripheral blood. This TCR came from a human donor in a cohort sampled during active COVID-19.

The CDR3 DNA reads as TGTGCCAGCAGCCTGACAGGCGGAAGAGAAAAACTGTTTTTT. This encodes CASSLTGGREKLFF. The chain employs TRBV3-1 (or the pseudogene TRBV3-2) and TRBJ1-4, with a possible D match to TRBD1 (6 bases). Germline V gene lookup returns CDR1 LGHDT and CDR2 YNNKEL (reference sequence). Trimming took 4 bases from V and 8 from J, leaving 14 bases between them. This CDR3 has 14 amino acids.